This T cell receptor beta chain was documented in a study of blood T cell repertoires in COVID-19. Here immunoSEQ multiplex PCR was the method, and the copy in TCRdb shows in-frame clones only, minus some. The sample records 110,000 to 150,000 clones, 84% being singletons. V trimming: 7 bases; J trimming: 4 bases; junction bases outside the gene matches: 2. The CDR3 length is 13 residues. Germline V lookup: CDR1 SGHRS, CDR2 YFSETQ. Sequenced sample: PBMCs or T cells enriched from blood (not recorded which). The source of this sequence is a woman in her late teens or twenties who had been exposed to COVID-19. This rearrangement joins TRBV5-1 to TRBJ2-3; 11 nucleotides align to TRBD1. The CDR3 nucleotides read TGCGCCAGCCGGACAGGGGGCGCAGATACGCAGTATTTT. This sequence encodes CASRTGGADTQYF. Full variable domain (rest looked up from reference TRBV5-1 and TRBJ2-3): KAGVTQTPRYLIKTRGQQVTLSCSPISGHRSVSWYQQTPGQGLQFLFEYFSETQRNKGNFPGRFSGRQFSNSRSEMNVSTLELGDSALYLCASRTGGADTQYFGPGTRLTVL.